Listed below are T cell receptor beta chains from one sample, sequenced in a study of T cell changes during pregnancy in multiple sclerosis. Generated by immunoSEQ multiplex PCR, the TCRdb table keeps only in-frame clones and is missing some. The table has tens of thousands of clones, 85% to 90% seen once. The specimen was CD4+ T cells from peripheral blood mononuclear cells, collected in the first trimester of pregnancy. The receptors shown here come from a female donor in good health, enrolled as a control in a pregnancy study. Each CDR3 is given with its conserved first and last residue. The order of the fields is CDR3 length, clone size, D gene, V gene, J gene, CDR3 protein, CDR3 DNA. The D gene is left open where the match is weak. Size values are once, few and many counts, or a class for expanded clones, and some rows have none.

length: 15
size: -
D: TRBD2
V: TRBV6-5
J: TRBJ2-7
CDR3: CASSPQLAGGPKQYF
DNA: TGTGCCAGCAGCCCGCAACTAGCGGGAGGGCCTAAGCAGTACTTC

length: 13
size: -
D: TRBD2
V: TRBV6-1
J: TRBJ2-7
CDR3: CASGGLASYEQYF
DNA: TGTGCCAGCGGGGGACTAGCCTCCTACGAGCAGTACTTC

length: 18
size: -
D: -
V: TRBV5-4
J: TRBJ1-4
CDR3: CASSLSGHLLATNEKLFF
DNA: TGTGCCAGCAGCTTGTCGGGACACCTACTTGCAACTAATGAAAAACTGTTTTTT

length: 17
size: -
D: TRBD1
V: TRBV27
J: TRBJ2-2
CDR3: CASSLWGTGGNTGELFF
DNA: TGTGCCAGCAGTTTATGGGGGACAGGGGGCAACACCGGGGAGCTGTTTTTT

length: 14
size: once
D: -
V: TRBV7-6
J: TRBJ2-2
CDR3: CASRVGLNTGELFF
DNA: TGTGCCAGCAGGGTGGGACTTAACACCGGGGAGCTGTTTTTT

length: 14
size: -
D: TRBD1
V: TRBV5-5
J: TRBJ2-7
CDR3: CASSSPYRGYEQYF
DNA: TGTGCCAGCAGCTCCCCCTACAGGGGGTACGAGCAGTACTTC

length: 18
size: -
D: -
V: TRBV5-1
J: TRBJ2-1
CDR3: CASRGLKVGGASYNEQFF
DNA: TGCGCCAGCAGAGGTCTAAAGGTGGGGGGGGCCTCCTACAATGAGCAGTTCTTC

length: 14
size: -
D: TRBD1
V: TRBV6-5
J: TRBJ1-6
CDR3: CASSYRGTDSPLHF
DNA: TGTGCCAGCAGTTACAGAGGGACAGATTCACCCCTCCACTTT

length: 12
size: -
D: -
V: TRBV6-1
J: TRBJ2-1
CDR3: CASSEFGSEQFF
DNA: TGTGCCAGCAGTGAATTCGGTAGTGAGCAGTTCTTC

length: 13
size: -
D: -
V: TRBV30
J: TRBJ1-1
CDR3: CAWSVGAALVAFF
DNA: TGTGCCTGGAGTGTAGGAGCCGCCCTGGTAGCTTTCTTT

length: 15
size: -
D: -
V: TRBV4-1
J: TRBJ2-1
CDR3: CASSQGLLGHTGQFF
DNA: TGCGCCAGCAGCCAAGGCCTCCTCGGACACACTGGGCAGTTCTTC

length: 14
size: -
D: -
V: TRBV29-1
J: TRBJ1-4
CDR3: CSVEAPSTNEKLFF
DNA: TGCAGCGTTGAAGCCCCCTCAACTAATGAAAAACTGTTTTTT

length: 14
size: -
D: TRBD1
V: TRBV19
J: TRBJ2-2
CDR3: CASRTGDYTGELFF
DNA: TGTGCCAGTCGGACAGGGGACTACACCGGGGAGCTGTTTTTT

length: 12
size: -
D: TRBD1
V: TRBV6-1
J: TRBJ2-7
CDR3: CASRTGQGEQYF
DNA: TGTGCCAGCAGGACAGGGCAGGGCGAGCAGTACTTC

length: 12
size: -
D: -
V: TRBV12-5
J: TRBJ1-3
CDR3: CASGSPGNTIYF
DNA: TGTGCTAGTGGCTCCCCCGGAAACACCATATATTTT

length: 16
size: -
D: -
V: TRBV5-1
J: TRBJ2-5
CDR3: CASSLASRAAGETQYF
DNA: TGCGCCAGCAGCTTGGCTTCCCGGGCTGCGGGGGAGACCCAGTACTTC

length: 13
size: few
D: -
V: TRBV2
J: TRBJ2-7
CDR3: CASALTEPYEQYF
DNA: TGTGCCAGCGCCTTGACAGAGCCCTACGAGCAGTACTTC

length: 15
size: -
D: TRBD1
V: TRBV28
J: TRBJ2-5
CDR3: CASSSSRQGRETQYF
DNA: TGTGCCAGCAGTTCCTCCCGACAGGGTCGAGAGACCCAGTACTTC

length: 15
size: -
D: -
V: TRBV6-6
J: TRBJ1-1
CDR3: CASSSVGLGNTEAFF
DNA: TGTGCCAGCAGTTCAGTGGGGCTGGGGAACACTGAAGCTTTCTTT

length: 15
size: -
D: TRBD1
V: TRBV15
J: TRBJ1-2
CDR3: CATSRGTGGGYGYTF
DNA: TGTGCCACCAGCAGAGGGACAGGGGGCGGCTATGGCTACACCTTC

length: 15
size: once
D: -
V: TRBV23-1
J: TRBJ2-7
CDR3: CASSQFRQGGYEQYF
DNA: TGCGCCAGCAGTCAATTTCGCCAGGGTGGATACGAGCAGTACTTC

length: 15
size: -
D: TRBD1
V: TRBV18
J: TRBJ2-5
CDR3: CASSPNAGGQETQYF
DNA: TGTGCCAGCTCACCGAACGCAGGGGGACAAGAGACCCAGTACTTC

length: 18
size: -
D: -
V: TRBV27
J: TRBJ1-1
CDR3: CASDLKPGHSHMNTEAFF
DNA: TGTGCCAGCGATCTGAAACCGGGACATTCACACATGAACACTGAAGCTTTCTTT

length: 15
size: -
D: -
V: TRBV6-5
J: TRBJ1-1
CDR3: CASTKNTGMNTEAFF
DNA: TGTGCCAGCACCAAAAATACGGGTATGAACACTGAAGCTTTCTTT

length: 16
size: -
D: TRBD1
V: TRBV4-1
J: TRBJ2-1
CDR3: CASKDPRTGAKNEQFF
DNA: TGCGCCAGCAAAGACCCGCGGACAGGGGCAAAAAATGAGCAGTTCTTC

length: 13
size: once
D: TRBD1
V: TRBV13
J: TRBJ1-1
CDR3: CASSLAGGTEAFF
DNA: TGTGCCAGCAGCTTAGCAGGGGGCACTGAAGCTTTCTTT

length: 14
size: once
D: -
V: TRBV18
J: TRBJ1-5
CDR3: CASSPRGGDQPQHF
DNA: TGTGCCAGCTCACCACGAGGGGGGGATCAGCCCCAGCATTTT

length: 13
size: -
D: -
V: TRBV14
J: TRBJ1-2
CDR3: CASSQRGFYGYTF
DNA: TGTGCCAGCAGCCAACGGGGATTCTATGGCTACACCTTC

length: 14
size: -
D: -
V: TRBV7-8
J: TRBJ1-5
CDR3: CASTIDSLNQPQHF
DNA: TGTGCCAGCACTATAGACAGTTTAAATCAGCCCCAGCATTTT

length: 15
size: once
D: -
V: TRBV7-9
J: TRBJ1-1
CDR3: CASSDLNRMNTEAFF
DNA: TGTGCCAGCAGTGACTTAAATAGGATGAACACTGAAGCTTTCTTT

length: 15
size: -
D: -
V: TRBV7-2
J: TRBJ2-1
CDR3: CASSSGGGSWNEQFF
DNA: TGTGCCAGCAGCTCAGGGGGCGGGAGTTGGAATGAGCAGTTCTTC

length: 16
size: -
D: TRBD2
V: TRBV7-8
J: TRBJ2-3
CDR3: CASSDQTSGRGNTQYF
DNA: TGTGCCAGCAGCGATCAGACTAGCGGGAGAGGAAATACGCAGTATTTT

length: 15
size: -
D: TRBD1
V: TRBV5-1
J: TRBJ1-2
CDR3: CASSSGQGQVNGYTF
DNA: TGCGCCAGCAGCTCCGGACAGGGACAGGTTAATGGCTACACCTTC

length: 14
size: -
D: -
V: TRBV15
J: TRBJ2-2
CDR3: CATSPLANTGELFF
DNA: TGTGCCACCTCCCCCCTCGCGAACACCGGGGAGCTGTTTTTT